The present TCR beta chain was sequenced within a study of shared clonotypes between healthy human individuals. Study observations and caveats: Several donors showed sharing of 4.5% to 6% of naive CD4 clonotypes.

In the case of this clone: Its cognate antigen is unknown.

None of the donors, who were healthy HIV-negative adults, had recently had acute infections or vaccinations. Researchers divided each subset's genomic DNA evenly across several immunoSEQ plates. Generated by immunoSEQ multiplex PCR, the TCRdb table keeps only in-frame clones and is missing some. The data hold some 1,100,000 clones, with 70% to 80% observed a single time. The origin of this receptor is a man aged 18 to 30 in good health. Some clones in this sample may be carry-over from other donors' samples. Sequenced material: memory CD4+ T cells from PBMCs. The sample's subset: CD45RA-negative fraction.

In DNA, the CDR3 is TGCGCCAGCAGCACTACTAGCGGGAGCCCCGAGCAGTACTTC. Protein product: CASSTTSGSPEQYF. The chain recombines TRBV5-1 with TRBJ2-7; 11 bases agree with TRBD2. This CDR3 is built from 14 residues. J was trimmed by 6 bases and V by 4 bases; bases with no gene match: 6. CDR1 is SGHRS and CDR2 is YFSETQ in the germline V gene.